These 23 T cell receptor beta chains were sequenced from one sample in a study of T-cell memory formation after mild COVID-19. TCRdb ran MiXCR on the 5' RACE reads and lists one entry per CDR3 protein. Of fewer than 500,000 distinct CDR3 sequences in the sample, about 23% were seen once. The sequenced sample was PBMCs or a T cell subset sorted from them (not recorded which). The receptors here all came from an adult woman who had mild COVID-19 (a few samples of this study predate the infection). Cell type and time point are not known.

The chain employs TRBV20-1 and TRBJ1-5; no definite D call. The CDR3 is 13 amino acids. Deletions cut 3 bases from V and 0 bases from J, with 6 bases between. The V gene's germline CDR1 is DFQATT and CDR2 SNEGSKA (reference sequence). The CDR3 loop reads CSARAYSNQPQHF. The CDR3 nucleotides read TGCAGTGCTAGGGCGTATAGCAATCAGCCCCAGCATTTT.

V is TRBV4-1 and J is TRBJ2-1; D might be TRBD1 (6 bases). The CDR3 consists of 18 residues. CDR1 and CDR2 from the germline V gene are MGHRA and YSYEKL. V was shortened by 0 bases and J by 1 base, with 16 bases between the two germline ends. The CDR3 DNA is TGCGCCAGCAGCCAAGAAGATGGCAGGGGCCTATCCTACAATGAGCAGTTCTTC. This sequence encodes CASSQEDGRGLSYNEQFF.

This clonotype was observed a single time. The chain's CDR3 is CASGLVSGGDTQYF. The CDR3 bases are TGTGCTAGTGGTTTGGTTTCAGGGGGGGATACGCAGTATTTT. The chain carries TRBV12-5 and TRBJ2-3; D is possibly TRBD1 (7 bases). Trimming left V 0 bases short and J 6 bases short, with 10 bases between. The germline V gene encodes CDR1 LGHNT and CDR2 FRNRAP. The CDR3 spans 14 residues.

This sequence joins TRBV7-3 and TRBJ2-1; 9 positions agree with TRBD1. The CDR3 has 15 residues. Per germline, CDR1 SGHTA and CDR2 FQGTGA. Trimming removed 0 bases from V and 6 bases from J; junction bases left unmatched: 3. The DNA for the CDR3 is TGTGCCAGCAGCTTAACCCGGGACAGGGTCAATGAGCAGTTCTTC. Protein product: CASSLTRDRVNEQFF.

The J gene is TRBJ2-2, the V gene TRBV5-1; D is possibly TRBD2 (6 bases). The CDR3 loop spans 15 amino acids. Trimming left V 4 bases short and J 5 bases short, with 15 bases between. Germline V CDR1 and CDR2: SGHRS, YFSETQ. This CDR3 is CASSRGTVDTGELFF. CDR3 DNA: TGCGCCAGCAGCCGCGGGACTGTTGATACCGGGGAGCTGTTTTTT.

V is TRBV5-1 and J is TRBJ1-2, with D possibly TRBD1 on 5 matching bases. The CDR3 extends over 13 amino acids. Trimming took 0 bases from V and 6 from J, leaving 9 bases between them. Germline assignment: CDR1 SGHRS and CDR2 YFSETQ. The CDR3 loop reads CASSLGGGDGYTF. The CDR3 DNA reads as TGCGCCAGCAGCTTGGGGGGGGGTGATGGCTACACCTTC.

This clonotype was counted between two and nine times. The chain recombines TRBV29-1 with TRBJ1-2; a weak D match, TRBD1 (5 bases). This CDR3 has 14 residues. The V gene's germline CDR1 is SQVTM and CDR2 ANQGSEA. V was cut by 3 bases and J by 5 bases, with 16 bases left in between. The CDR3 nucleotides are TGCAGCGTTGATCCCCCAGGGAGCGAATATGGCTACACCTTC. Its protein is CSVDPPGSEYGYTF. Full variable domain (missing parts from reference TRBV29-1 and TRBJ1-2): SAVISQKPSRDICQRGTSLTIQCQVDSQVTMMFWYRQQPGQSLTLIATANQGSEATYESGFVIDKFPISRPNLTFSTLTVSNMSPEDSSIYLCSVDPPGSEYGYTFGSGTRLTVV.

In its sample, this clonotype was seen a few times. The rearrangement joins TRBV7-3 to TRBJ1-1; 7 bases are a match to TRBD1. V shed 4 bases and J 3 bases; nucleotides not matched to a gene: 5. There are 14 residues in the CDR3. Germline V gene sequence: CDR1 SGHTA, CDR2 FQGTGA. CDR3 nucleotides: TGTGCCAGCAGCTCGACGACAGGGTACACTGAAGCTTTCTTT. This sequence encodes CASSSTTGYTEAFF.

The chain carries TRBV11-3 and TRBJ2-1; 8 positions match TRBD2. Germline V gives CDR1 SGHNT, CDR2 YENEEA. The CDR3 spans 15 residues. The junction had 11 bases not matched to a gene; V was cut back by 4 bases and J by 9 bases. The CDR3 nucleotides are TGTGCCAGCAGCTCCGATACCTCGACTAGCGTTGAGCAGTTCTTC. Translation: CASSSDTSTSVEQFF.

In this sample, this clonotype turned up a few times. The rearrangement links TRBV24-1 to TRBJ2-4, with 7 positions matching TRBD1. This CDR3 comprises 14 residues. Looked up from germline, CDR1 is KGHDR and CDR2 is SFDVKD. The J segment lost 4 bases and the V segment lost 4 bases, leaving 3 bases of the junction unmatched. The CDR3 DNA sequence: TGTGCCACCAGTGAGAGACAGGGAAAAAACATTCAGTACTTC. Its translation: CATSERQGKNIQYF.

The V and J genes are TRBV7-2 and TRBJ2-3; D is unclear. V was trimmed by 2 bases and J by 0 bases, leaving 12 bases between them. Germline assignment: CDR1 SGHTA and CDR2 FQGNSA. The CDR3 covers 16 residues. In DNA form, the CDR3 reads TGTGCCAGCAGCTTAAATCCGAACACTAGCACAGATACGCAGTATTTT. Its translation: CASSLNPNTSTDTQYF. Full variable domain (remainder filled in from reference TRBV7-2 and TRBJ2-3): GAGVSQSPSNKVTEKGKDVELRCDPISGHTALYWYRQSLGQGLEFLIYFQGNSAPDKSGLPSDRFSAERTGGSVSTLTIQRTQQEDSAVYLCASSLNPNTSTDTQYFGPGTRLTVL.

The chain links TRBV11-2 to TRBJ2-7, with 12 nucleotides matching TRBD1. V trimming: 5 bases; J trimming: 6 bases; junction bases outside the gene matches: 5. This CDR3 is 14 amino acids long. The germline V gene encodes CDR1 SGHAT and CDR2 FQNNGV. CDR3 in amino acids: CASSTGTGGGEQYF. The CDR3 DNA sequence: TGTGCCAGCAGCACCGGGACAGGGGGCGGCGAGCAGTACTTC.

This clonotype was detected a few times. The rearrangement joins TRBV7-6 to TRBJ1-5; 8 bases are shared with TRBD1. The CDR3 loop spans 17 amino acids. V lost 1 base and J lost 3; bases outside the gene matches: 8. The germline V gene encodes CDR1 SGHVS and CDR2 FNYEAQ. The CDR3 reads CASSLEASGGFNQPQHF. DNA of the CDR3: TGTGCCAGCAGCTTAGAAGCGTCAGGGGGCTTCAATCAGCCCCAGCATTTT.

The chain is built from TRBV5-1 and TRBJ2-3, with 9 bases fitting TRBD2. CDR1 is SGHRS and CDR2 is YFSETQ in the germline V gene. The length of the CDR3 is 15 residues. The V gene end was trimmed by 0 bases and the J gene end by 6 bases; junction bases not matched to a gene: 5. This chain's CDR3 is CASSLALSGGDTQYF. The CDR3 region has the DNA TGCGCCAGCAGCTTGGCATTAAGCGGGGGGGATACGCAGTATTTT.

There are a few counts of this clonotype. CDR3 sequence (DNA): TGTGCCAGCCAACAGGGACGGACCCTCGGAGTGCAGTACTTC. Amino acid sequence: CASQQGRTLGVQYF. The J gene is TRBJ2-7, the V gene TRBV13; a possible D gene is TRBD1 (6 bases). The CDR3 totals 14 residues. V gave up 8 bases and J gave up 9 bases, with 23 bases separating them. Germline V gene data show CDR1 as PRHDT and CDR2 as FYEKMQ (reference sequence).

This clonotype appeared a few times. CDR3 region: CASSADRQASYEQYF. CDR3 sequence (DNA): TGTGCCAGCAGCGCGGACCGACAGGCAAGTTACGAGCAGTACTTC. V and J are TRBV3-1 and TRBJ2-7; D is perhaps TRBD1 (6 bases). The CDR3 has 15 residues. V was shortened by 5 bases and J by 4 bases, with 18 bases between the two germline ends. Germline CDR1 and CDR2: LGHDT and YNNKEL (reference sequence).

In DNA form, the CDR3 reads TGCGCCAGCAGCCAGAACAGGGGGCAGGTCTACAATGAGCAGTTCTTC. This codes for CASSQNRGQVYNEQFF. The rearrangement links TRBV4-1 to TRBJ2-1, with TRBD1 matching 9 bases. Germline-derived CDR1 and CDR2 are MGHRA and YSYEKL. J lost 3 bases, V lost 3 bases, and 6 bases had no gene match. The CDR3 length is 16 residues.

The rearrangement uses TRBV24-1 and TRBJ2-3; tentative D call: TRBD2 (6 bases). From germline, CDR1 is KGHDR and CDR2 SFDVKD. V lost 3 bases and J lost 8, with 11 bases in between. The CDR3 totals 13 residues. The CDR3 DNA is TGTGCCACCAGTGATGCACAGGAGGGTACGCAGTATTTT. Amino acids: CATSDAQEGTQYF.

This clonotype was seen a few times. The chain uses TRBV12-3 or TRBV12-4 and TRBJ2-3, with TRBD2 matching over 10 bases. This CDR3 is 17 amino acids long. The J segment lost 2 bases and the V segment lost 3 bases, leaving 8 bases of the junction unmatched. The CDR3 nucleotides read TGTGCCAGCAGTTTCTTTGCTAGCGGGAGCCCCACAGATACGCAGTATTTT. This translates into CASSFFASGSPTDTQYF.

The chain uses TRBV5-1 and TRBJ1-4, with TRBD1 matching over 7 bases. This CDR3 has 17 amino acids. J was trimmed by 3 bases and V by 0 bases; bases with no gene match: 8. In germline, CDR1 is SGHRS, CDR2 YFSETQ. CDR3 nucleotide sequence: TGCGCCAGCAGCTTGGAGGCAGGGGGAATATCTAATGAAAAACTGTTTTTT. Translating gives CASSLEAGGISNEKLFF.

In DNA, the CDR3 is TGCGCCAGCACCCCGGGCGGAGCAGAGAACACTGAAGCTTTCTTT. This encodes CASTPGGAENTEAFF. The V and J genes are TRBV4-1 and TRBJ1-1; no firm D call. V was cut by 7 bases and J by 1 base, with 16 bases left in between. The germline V gene has CDR1 MGHRA and CDR2 YSYEKL. This CDR3 comprises 15 residues.

This clonotype was observed a few times. This chain links TRBV7-9 with TRBJ1-1; D gene ambiguous. The length of the CDR3 is 15 residues. Germline V gives CDR1 SEHNR, CDR2 FQNEAQ (reference sequence). Trimming pared 2 bases from V and 0 bases from J, leaving 10 bases between. The CDR3 sequence: CASSLRRGLNTEAFF. CDR3 bases: TGTGCCAGCAGCTTAAGGCGGGGTTTGAACACTGAAGCTTTCTTT.

The chain has TRBV6-1 and TRBJ2-7; TRBD2 is a possible D gene (5 bases). The CDR3 is 13 amino acids. CDR1 MNHNS and CDR2 SASEGT come from the germline V gene. V lost 4 bases, J lost 1 base, and 8 bases lay in between. The CDR3 nucleotides are TGTGCCAGCAGTGGATGGAGGTCCTACGAGCAGTACTTC. Translated, it gives CASSGWRSYEQYF.